One sample yielded the 2 T cell receptor beta chains listed below, sequenced in a study of cytomegalovirus exposure and HLA in healthy donors (dated by TCRdb to 2015 to 2018). The library was produced with the immunoSEQ multiplex PCR assay. For the multiplex PCR, a mixture combining 60 forward primers for TCR Vbeta segments and 13 reverse primers for TCR Jbeta segments was used. TCRdb carries this immuneACCESS record with in-frame sequences only. Its versions omit some clonotypes, under half of them owing to an unresolved V gene in the studies checked, with the rest unexplained. The sample table records 150,000 to 200,000 clones; less than 90% of these occur just once. The ten most abundant clones make up around 4.1% of the sample. Sequenced material: PBMCs. These receptors were obtained from a woman in her 50s in good health and CMV-seropositive.

This chain uses TRBV4-2 with TRBJ2-2; 12 bases fit TRBD2. CDR1 LGHNA and CDR2 YNFKEQ come from the germline V gene. The J segment lost 5 bases and the V segment lost 0 bases, leaving 7 bases of the junction unmatched. The CDR3 contains 18 residues. As DNA, the CDR3 is TGTGCCAGCAGCCAAGATGTGACTAGCGGGGGAGGGACCGGGGAGCTGTTTTTT. This encodes CASSQDVTSGGGTGELFF.

This chain connects TRBV6-5 to TRBJ2-7, with 13 bases fitting TRBD2. V lost 4 bases and J lost 6; bases outside the gene matches: 6. CDR1 is MNHEY, CDR2 SVGAGI, per germline. The CDR3 length is 15 residues. The CDR3 coding sequence is TGTGCCAGCAGTTGGGGACTAGCGGGAATAGGCGAGCAGTACTTC. This gives the protein CASSWGLAGIGEQYF.